The 27 T cell receptor beta chains in this list originate from one sample, sequenced in a study of beta chain features in type 1 diabetes. Points from the study as a whole: In all four CD4+ subsets, TCRB CDR3 length was significantly, moderately reduced in type 1 diabetes.

The study reverse transcribed the entire isolated RNA, so it sequenced expressed TCRB transcripts. Method: immunoSEQ multiplex PCR; TCRdb's copy keeps in-frame clones and lacks some. The table has roughly 130,000 clones, about a sixth seen once. Their cognate antigens are unknown. What was sequenced was central memory CD4+ T cells from blood. The receptors stem from a man younger than 45 with type 1 diabetes.

This clone was seen only a few times. This sequence joins TRBV20-1 and TRBJ1-6; possible D gene TRBD1, 5 bases. CDR3 length: 11 residues. Germline CDR1 reads DFQATT; CDR2 reads SNEGSKA (reference sequence). V lost 6 bases, J lost 14 bases, and 14 bases lay in between. CDR3 loop: CSARTLYTLHF. CDR3 DNA: TGCAGTGCCCGGACACTCTACACCCTCCACTTT.

This clone was seen just once. This chain connects TRBV14 to TRBJ1-2; D gene uncertain. Trimming shortened V by 5 bases and J by 7 bases, and 14 bases separated the two germline ends. Per the germline V gene, CDR1 is SGHDN and CDR2 is FVKESK. This CDR3 is 13 amino acids long. This CDR3 is CASSAKLGPGYTF. Written as DNA, the CDR3 is TGTGCCAGCAGCGCCAAGCTTGGGCCTGGCTACACCTTC.

The chain has TRBV27 and TRBJ2-7, with 8 bases lining up with TRBD1. The CDR3 has 15 amino acids. Germline V gene sequence: CDR1 MNHEY, CDR2 SMNVEV (reference sequence). With 4 bases clipped from V and 0 bases from J, the junction kept 5 bases outside the gene matches. The CDR3 nucleotides read TGTGCCAGCAGTTCCTGGACAGGGAGCTCCTACGAGCAGTACTTC. Translated: CASSSWTGSSYEQYF.

The chain joins TRBV28 to TRBJ2-1; a possible D gene is TRBD2 (5 bases). This CDR3 contains 15 residues. Trimming removed 1 base at V and 2 bases at J, with 9 bases between. Germline CDR1 reads MDHEN; CDR2 reads SYDVKM. DNA of the CDR3: TGTGCCAGCAGTTTATCACTAGGGCCCTACAATGAGCAGTTCTTC. Its translation: CASSLSLGPYNEQFF.

CDR3 nucleotide sequence: TGCAGCGTTGAAGGAGGACAGGGGGGTCTCTACGAGCAGTACTTC. It translates to CSVEGGQGGLYEQYF. V gene TRBV29-1 combines with J gene TRBJ2-5, with 10 bases fitting TRBD1. The tail of the sequence fits TRBJ2-7 better, so the J call may be wrong. Germline V gene data show CDR1 as SQVTM and CDR2 as ANQGSEA. This CDR3 comprises 15 residues.

This clone came up many times. This rearrangement joins TRBV5-6 to TRBJ1-4; 8 nucleotides line up with TRBD1. J was trimmed by 5 bases and V by 0 bases; bases with no gene match: 9. Germline CDR1 reads SGHDT; CDR2 reads YYEEEE. The CDR3 is made up of 17 amino acids. In DNA form, the CDR3 reads TGTGCCAGCAGCTTGGTGCGGACAGGGCACCTGAATGAAAAACTGTTTTTT. This codes for CASSLVRTGHLNEKLFF.

V is TRBV14 and J is TRBJ1-2; D unclear. V lost 0 bases and J 7 bases, leaving 6 bases between the germline ends. The CDR3 runs to 12 residues. Germline CDR1 reads SGHDN; CDR2 reads FVKESK. The CDR3 loop reads CASSQERVGYTF. The DNA for the CDR3 is TGTGCCAGCAGCCAAGAAAGGGTTGGCTACACCTTC.

The chain carries TRBV4-2 and TRBJ2-7; 7 nucleotides align to TRBD1. The CDR3 totals 16 residues. The J segment lost 2 bases and the V segment lost 3 bases, leaving 10 bases of the junction unmatched. The V gene's germline CDR1 is LGHNA and CDR2 YNFKEQ. The CDR3 sequence is CASSQIQGTPPYEQYF. CDR3 coding DNA: TGTGCCAGCAGCCAGATACAGGGGACCCCGCCCTACGAGCAGTACTTC.

The chain couples TRBV29-1 to TRBJ1-4; D may be TRBD1 (5 bases). The CDR3 extends over 13 amino acids. V shed 4 bases and J shed 0 bases, with 6 bases lying between them. Germline-derived CDR1 and CDR2 are SQVTM and ANQGSEA. The CDR3 spells CSVGQSTNEKLFF. For the CDR3, the DNA is TGCAGCGTTGGACAGTCAACTAATGAAAAACTGTTTTTT.

V usage is TRBV18 and J usage is TRBJ1-6; D call uncertain. CDR3 length equals 15 residues. V was pared by 4 bases and J by 4 bases, with 11 bases between. The germline V gene has CDR1 KGHSH and CDR2 LQKENI. The CDR3 loop is CASSLSDRYNSPLHF. Here the CDR3 DNA reads TGTGCCAGCTCACTTTCGGACCGTTATAATTCACCCCTCCACTTT.

CDR3 nucleotide sequence: TGTGCCTGGAGTGTAGGACGGACGGGTAATTCACCCCTCCACTTT. Its protein is CAWSVGRTGNSPLHF. The chain joins TRBV30 to TRBJ1-6; the D is unclear. This CDR3 region has 15 residues. The germline V gene encodes CDR1 GTSNPN and CDR2 SVGIG (reference sequence). Trimming left V 0 bases short and J 6 bases short, with 12 bases between. Full variable domain (missing parts from reference TRBV30 and TRBJ1-6): SQTIHQWPATLVQPVGSPLSLECTVEGTSNPNLYWYRQAAGRGLQLLFYSVGIGQISSEVPQNLSASRPQDRQFILSSKKLLLSDSGFYLCAWSVGRTGNSPLHFGNGTRLTVT.

CDR3 in amino acids: CASRNGSNTEAFF. The DNA for the CDR3 is TGTGCCAGCAGAAACGGATCGAACACTGAAGCTTTCTTT. V is TRBV7-9 and J is TRBJ1-1, with unresolved D. The germline gives CDR1 SEHNR, CDR2 FQNEAQ (reference sequence). The CDR3 runs to 13 residues. Trimming removed 6 bases from V and 1 base from J, with 9 bases in between.

A few counts support this clone. This chain's CDR3 is CAMDRQVYGYTF. The CDR3 DNA follows: TGTGCCATGGACAGGCAGGTCTATGGCTACACCTTC. The chain joins TRBV2 to TRBJ1-2, with 7 bases fitting TRBD1. Trimming at V came to 10 bases and at J to 4 bases, leaving 6 bases not matched to a gene. Per germline, CDR1 SNHLY and CDR2 FYNNEI. The CDR3 totals 12 residues.

This clone occurred a few times. The chain links TRBV6-6 to TRBJ1-6; D is unresolved. V shed 4 bases and J shed 7 bases, with 11 bases lying between them. The CDR3 totals 14 residues. The germline CDR1 and CDR2 sequences are MNHNY and SVGAGI (reference sequence). This CDR3 is CASSWAVRNSPLHF. CDR3 coding DNA: TGTGCCAGCAGTTGGGCAGTTAGAAATTCACCCCTCCACTTT.

The CDR3 sequence is CASSPRDRVAGNTIYF. The CDR3 nucleotides are TGCGCCAGCAGCCCCCGGGACAGGGTAGCTGGAAACACCATATATTTT. V and J are TRBV4-3 and TRBJ1-3; 9 bases align to TRBD1. Germline V CDR1 and CDR2: LGHNA, YSLEER. This CDR3 comprises 16 residues. Trimming at V came to 4 bases and at J to 2 bases, leaving 6 bases not matched to a gene.

This rearrangement joins TRBV13 to TRBJ1-5; 8 positions agree with TRBD1. V lost 0 bases, J lost 3 bases, and 7 bases stayed unmatched. CDR1 and CDR2 from the germline V gene are PRHDT and FYEKMQ (reference sequence). This CDR3 has 17 amino acids. DNA of the CDR3: TGTGCCAGCAGCTTAGGAGGAGGACAGGGAGACAATCAGCCCCAGCATTTT. Translated, it gives CASSLGGGQGDNQPQHF.

The table lists this clone with a few counts. V usage is TRBV5-1 and J usage is TRBJ2-7; a weak D match, TRBD1 (5 bases). The CDR3 is 14 residues long. Trimming took off 1 base at V and 0 bases at J, with 8 bases between the two ends. CDR1 and CDR2 from the germline V gene are SGHRS and YFSETQ. The CDR3 DNA reads as TGCGCCAGCAGCTTGACAGGTAGCTCCTACGAGCAGTACTTC. It is translated as CASSLTGSSYEQYF. The variable domain in full, with the rest retrieved from reference TRBV5-1 and TRBJ2-7, is KAGVTQTPRYLIKTRGQQVTLSCSPISGHRSVSWYQQTPGQGLQFLFEYFSETQRNKGNFPGRFSGRQFSNSRSEMNVSTLELGDSALYLCASSLTGSSYEQYFGPGTRLTVT.

This clone has only a few counts. The gene calls are TRBV13 and TRBJ1-1; TRBD1 might be the D (5 bases). CDR1 and CDR2 from the germline V gene are PRHDT and FYEKMQ (reference sequence). The ends were cut back, 10 bases at V and 5 bases at J, with 17 bases in the middle. This CDR3 region has 13 residues. The CDR3 sequence is CATATGGWTEAFF. The CDR3 DNA sequence: TGTGCCACCGCAACTGGGGGATGGACTGAAGCTTTCTTT. Together with reference TRBV13 and TRBJ1-1, the CDR3 gives the full variable domain: AAGVIQSPRHLIKEKRETATLKCYPIPRHDTVYWYQQGPGQDPQFLISFYEKMQSDKGSIPDRFSAQQFSDYHSELNMSSLELGDSALYFCATATGGWTEAFFGQGTRLTVV.

A few counts support this clone. CDR3 residues: CASSPLVTGELFF. As DNA, the CDR3 is TGTGCCAGCTCACCGCTGGTCACCGGGGAGCTGTTTTTT. The genes are TRBV18 and TRBJ2-2, with D unclear. The CDR3 sequence is 13 residues long. The germline V gene encodes CDR1 KGHSH and CDR2 LQKENI. V was shortened by 3 bases and J by 4 bases, with 6 bases between the two germline ends. The complete variable domain, with remaining parts taken from reference TRBV18 and TRBJ2-2, reads NAGVMQNPRHLVRRRGQEARLRCSPMKGHSHVYWYRQLPEEGLKFMVYLQKENIIDESGMPKERFSAEFPKEGPSILRIQQVVRGDSAAYFCASSPLVTGELFFGEGSRLTVL.

The chain has TRBV7-2 and TRBJ2-3; D is unresolved. The CDR3 has 13 amino acids. Per the germline V gene, CDR1 is SGHTA and CDR2 is FQGNSA. V was trimmed by 2 bases and J by 6 bases, leaving 9 bases between them. The CDR3: CASSLRDSDTQYF. CDR3 bases: TGTGCCAGCAGCTTACGTGATTCGGATACGCAGTATTTT.

The V and J genes are TRBV13 and TRBJ2-5; 11 bases align to TRBD2. The CDR3 is 17 amino acids. With V trimmed by 2 bases and J by 3 bases, 8 bases remained unmatched. Germline assignment: CDR1 PRHDT and CDR2 FYEKMQ (reference sequence). CDR3 bases: TGTGCCAGCAGCTTAAAACTAGCGGGGGTCCCGGAAGAGACCCAGTACTTC. Translated, it gives CASSLKLAGVPEETQYF.

This clone has more than one count but fewer than ten. A far larger clone is one nucleotide away, so this likely arose from a read error. Other DNA sequences in the sample encode the same CDR3. The chain joins TRBV29-1 to TRBJ2-1; D not certain. This CDR3 spans 14 amino acids. Trimming removed 7 bases at V and 0 bases at J, with 13 bases between. CDR1 SQVTM and CDR2 ANQGSEA come from the germline V gene. CDR3 sequence (DNA): TGCAGCGGACGGCGAGTTACCTCCTACAATGAGCAGTTCTTC. This encodes CSGRRVTSYNEQFF.

The chain links TRBV15 to TRBJ2-1; 9 bases agree with TRBD1. This CDR3 spans 15 amino acids. Germline-derived CDR1 and CDR2 are LNHNV and YYDKDF (reference sequence). V was pared by 8 bases and J by 6 bases, with 11 bases of the junction left unmatched. The CDR3, as DNA: TGTGCCACCGGACCCGGACAGGGGCGCATCAATGAGCAGTTCTTC. This translates into CATGPGQGRINEQFF.

In its sample, this clone was seen many times. The chain employs TRBV9 and TRBJ2-1; 11 bases fit TRBD2. The V gene's germline CDR1 is SGDLS and CDR2 YYNGEE. There are 18 residues in the CDR3. Trimming removed 1 base from V and 0 bases from J; junction bases left unmatched: 6. The CDR3 is CASSVTSGGPSSYNEQFF. Here the CDR3 DNA reads TGTGCCAGCAGCGTAACTAGCGGGGGCCCTAGCTCCTACAATGAGCAGTTCTTC.

This clone was detected a few times. The chain recombines TRBV4-3 with TRBJ1-2; D is ambiguous. V lost 0 bases, J lost 6 bases, and 14 bases lay in between. Germline values: CDR1 LGHNA, CDR2 YSLEER. CDR3 size: 15 residues. CDR3 bases: TGCGCCAGCAGCCAAGAAAGTTTCCCTACTCATGGCTACACCTTC. Amino acid sequence: CASSQESFPTHGYTF.

This chain links TRBV4-3 with TRBJ2-6; D is uncertain. Between the trimmed V and J ends, which lost 4 bases and 1 base, there was a span of 11 bases. The length of the CDR3 is 16 residues. The germline V gene encodes CDR1 LGHNA and CDR2 YSLEER. As DNA, the CDR3 is TGCGCCAGCAGCCTCGGCACCTTTTCTGGGGCCAACGTCCTGACTTTC. Its translation is CASSLGTFSGANVLTF.

This clone was detected a few times. This sequence joins TRBV11-3 and TRBJ1-1; no firm D call. This CDR3 contains 11 residues. Germline CDR1 and CDR2: SGHNT and YENEEA. The V and J ends lost 4 bases and 9 bases respectively, with 9 bases between them. CDR3 in DNA: TGTGCCAGCAGCTCAGGCGTTAAAGCTTTCTTT. Its protein is CASSSGVKAFF.